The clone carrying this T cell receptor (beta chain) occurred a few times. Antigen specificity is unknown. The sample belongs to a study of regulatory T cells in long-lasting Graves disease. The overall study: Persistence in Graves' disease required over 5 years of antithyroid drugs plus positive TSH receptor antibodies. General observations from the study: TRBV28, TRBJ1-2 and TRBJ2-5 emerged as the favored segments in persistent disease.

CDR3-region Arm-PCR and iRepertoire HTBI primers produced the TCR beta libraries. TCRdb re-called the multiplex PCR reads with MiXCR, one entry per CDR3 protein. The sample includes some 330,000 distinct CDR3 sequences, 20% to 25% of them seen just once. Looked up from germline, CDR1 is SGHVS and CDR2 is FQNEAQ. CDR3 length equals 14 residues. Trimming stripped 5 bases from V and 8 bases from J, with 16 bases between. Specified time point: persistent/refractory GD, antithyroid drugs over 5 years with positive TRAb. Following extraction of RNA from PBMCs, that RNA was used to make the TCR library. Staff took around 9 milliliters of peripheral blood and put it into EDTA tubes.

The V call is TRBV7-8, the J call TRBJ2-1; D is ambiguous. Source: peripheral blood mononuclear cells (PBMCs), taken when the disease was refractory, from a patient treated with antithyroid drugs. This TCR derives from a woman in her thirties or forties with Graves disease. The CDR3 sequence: CASSLNSGEYEQFF. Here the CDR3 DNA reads TGTGCCAGCAGCCTAAACTCCGGCGAGTATGAGCAGTTCTTC.